This entry describes one TCR beta chain. Germline V gives CDR1 KGHDR, CDR2 SFDVKD. This CDR3 is 15 amino acids long. J was trimmed by 2 bases and V by 7 bases; bases with no gene match: 10. Individuals aged about 18 to 100 years were recruited from about two dozen US areas. Participant-given clinical history determined each cohort assignment. This record comes from a study of blood T cell repertoires in COVID-19. Study information: Material from acute and convalescent COVID-19 was sourced from the United States, Italy and Spain.

Per the original methods: Reference gene primers were amplified, and this amplification served to estimate nucleated cell counts. Sequenced by immunoSEQ multiplex PCR; TCRdb stores in-frame clones only, minus some. The V and J calls and clone size are taken from that table; D and trimming were inferred from the DNA. The table lists 120,000 or so clones, 84% of them singletons, with 3.9% in the top ten. Sequencing was performed on PBMCs or T cells enriched from blood (not recorded which). The chain has TRBV24-1 and TRBJ2-7, with 7 bases fitting TRBD2. The sequence came from a woman aged 30 to 39 who had recovered from COVID-19. As DNA, the CDR3 is TGTGCCACCAGCCCCTCCCCCGGACTAGCCTACGAGCAGTACTTC. It specifies CATSPSPGLAYEQYF.